This is a list of T cell receptor beta chains from one sample in a study of cytomegalovirus exposure and HLA in healthy donors. Here immunoSEQ multiplex PCR was the method, and the copy in TCRdb shows in-frame clones only, minus some. The table shows around 160,000 clones, with 85% to 90% occurring only once. The sequencing sample was made of PBMCs. The source of these receptors is a man aged 18 to 30 in good health and CMV-seronegative. Each CDR3 is given without its conserved first and last residue.

v_call | cdr3_aa
TRBV28 | ASSLWTGTGGQDGYT
TRBV25-1 | ASSELIGYGYT
TRBV25-1 | ASKGKGQETQY
TRBV5-1 | ASSPGATNEKLF
TRBV29-1 | SARRTGGVPTEAF
TRBV6-6 | ASSYSQIYEQY
TRBV19 | ASSVGTGGGYGYT
TRBV2 | ASRPGQGSEQY
TRBV27 | ASSPTGNYEQY
TRBV2 | ASSVYRGEQY
TRBV25-1 | ASSARDRGRTNYGYT
TRBV19 | ASSFGGRAAEQF
TRBV27 | AIRAGGAADTQY
TRBV5-4 | ASSTGTGDAAF
TRBV28 | ASSLHHSYNEQF